These T cell receptor beta chains were read from a single sample in a study of T cells after yellow fever vaccination. TCRdb reprocessed the 5' RACE reads via MiXCR and lists one record per CDR3 protein. The table has some 300,000 distinct CDR3 sequences, roughly 8.7% seen once. The input for sequencing was CD4+ T cells sorted from PBMCs, taken 5 days after the yellow fever booster vaccination. These receptors were collected from a man younger than 35 who received the YFV17D yellow fever vaccine. Each CDR3 is given with its conserved first and last residue. D genes are given only for firm matches.

D: -
V: TRBV20-1
CDR3: CSARDTRIVF

D: -
V: TRBV19
CDR3: CASSISLYTEAFF

D: TRBD2
V: TRBV18
CDR3: CASSPPGLADNEQFF

D: -
V: TRBV6-2/TRBV6-3
CDR3: CASSPDSSYNEQFF

D: TRBD2
V: TRBV28
CDR3: CASSLAGVVETQYF

D: -
V: TRBV6-2/TRBV6-3
CDR3: CASSYVGGRGNTEAFF

D: TRBD1
V: TRBV7-2
CDR3: CASSPGDSRDQYF

D: TRBD1
V: TRBV5-1
CDR3: CASSLAPAEQGGEKLFF

D: -
V: TRBV5-1
CDR3: CASSFQARETQYF

D: -
V: TRBV6-1
CDR3: CASSERRGPSTDTQYF

D: -
V: TRBV4-3
CDR3: CAFWTEHQETQYF

D: -
V: TRBV12-3/TRBV12-4
CDR3: CASSSSPGKETQYF

D: TRBD1
V: TRBV20-1
CDR3: CSASFGQGASPLHF

D: -
V: TRBV6-6
CDR3: CASRDRDSHEQYF

D: -
V: TRBV6-5
CDR3: CASSYSGPENSPLHF

D: -
V: TRBV4-3
CDR3: CASSQERSLAKNIQYF

D: -
V: TRBV18
CDR3: CASSADRTHQPQHF

D: -
V: TRBV21-1
CDR3: CASSKAKTSGRASGNTIYF

D: -
V: TRBV5-1
CDR3: CASRPTVSRADTQYF

D: -
V: TRBV12-3/TRBV12-4
CDR3: CASSFTQGPYEQYF

D: -
V: TRBV4-2
CDR3: CASRGRVGNQPQHF

D: -
V: TRBV4-1
CDR3: CASSDRTSVANTGELFF

D: TRBD1
V: TRBV7-2
CDR3: CASSSRQGTANSPLHF

D: -
V: TRBV7-3
CDR3: CASSMTVNTEAFF

D: TRBD2
V: TRBV2
CDR3: CASSEWLAGGSEQFF